A selection of T cell receptor beta chains follows, all from one sample in a study of blood T cell repertoires in COVID-19. Profiling relied on immunoSEQ multiplex PCR, and the TCRdb table lists in-frame clones only, not all of them. Among 150,000 to 180,000 clones listed, about 85% were seen once. Source material: peripheral blood. The receptor source for this set is a man between 60 and 75 years old with COVID-19, enrolled during active disease. CDR3s include the opening cysteine and the closing phenylalanine or tryptophan. A D gene is named only where the DNA matches it firmly. Some rows have no size entry. The others give once, few or many, or a class for an expanded clone.

d_gene	j_gene	v_gene	abundance	CDR3nt	CDR3aa
TRBD2	TRBJ2-1	TRBV24-1	-	TGTGCCACCAGTGATCCCTCCCCGACTAGCGGGATGTACAATGAGCAGTTCTTC	CATSDPSPTSGMYNEQFF
TRBD2	TRBJ2-1	TRBV29-1	-	TGCAGCGTTGGGGCGGGACTAGCGGGAGGGTCCTACAATGAGCAGTTCTTC	CSVGAGLAGGSYNEQFF
-	TRBJ2-1	TRBV24-1	-	TGTGCCACCAGTGCACATTCCAATGAGCAGTTCTTC	CATSAHSNEQFF
TRBD1	TRBJ2-5	TRBV3-1/TRBV3-2	-	TGTGCCAGCAGCCATACCGGGACAGGAGAGACCCAGTACTTC	CASSHTGTGETQYF
-	TRBJ1-4	TRBV15	once	TGTGCCACCAGCAGAGACCCGAATGAAAAACTGTTTTTT	CATSRDPNEKLFF
-	TRBJ1-5	TRBV6-5	many	TGTGCCAGCAGTTACTCCGGGGACACCAATCAGCCCCAGCATTTT	CASSYSGDTNQPQHF
TRBD1	TRBJ1-4	TRBV2	once	TGTGCCAGCAGCGCCAGGGGGCTTGTTGAAAAACTGTTTTTT	CASSARGLVEKLFF
-	TRBJ2-5	TRBV20-1	-	TGCAGTGCTAGACAGCAAGAGACCCAGTACTTC	CSARQQETQYF
-	TRBJ1-2	TRBV19	-	TGTGCCAGTAGTATAGATGGACAGTATGGCTACACCTTC	CASSIDGQYGYTF
TRBD2	TRBJ2-1	TRBV7-3	once	TGTGCCAGCAGCTTACGGCTAGCGGGGGGCGCCTACAATGAGCAGTTCTTC	CASSLRLAGGAYNEQFF
-	TRBJ2-1	TRBV7-2	-	TGTGCCAGCAGCTTCAAACAGCTAAACTACAATGAGCAGTTCTTC	CASSFKQLNYNEQFF
-	TRBJ1-1	TRBV5-1	-	TGCGCCAGCAGCTTGGGCTTTACAGGAAACACTGAAGCTTTCTTT	CASSLGFTGNTEAFF
-	TRBJ1-2	TRBV3-1/TRBV3-2	-	TGTGCCAGCAGCCAAGGTACCGGGGAGTACGCGGGCTACACCTTC	CASSQGTGEYAGYTF
TRBD1	TRBJ1-4	TRBV10-3	-	TGTGCCATCAGTGTTGGACAGGCGTTTAATGAAAAACTGTTTTTT	CAISVGQAFNEKLFF
-	TRBJ1-2	TRBV9	-	TGTGCCAGCAGCGTAGTGCAGGGGCCGGGATACTATGGCTACACCTTC	CASSVVQGPGYYGYTF
TRBD1	TRBJ1-2	TRBV19	once	TGTGCCAGTAGTATTGGACAGGAGAACTATGGCTACACCTTC	CASSIGQENYGYTF
-	TRBJ1-6	TRBV5-6	-	TGTGCCAGCAGCTTGCTTCGGGATAATTCACCCCTCCACTTT	CASSLLRDNSPLHF
TRBD1	TRBJ1-6	TRBV2	-	TGTGCCAGCAGTGCTCCGGGACAGGGTAATTCACCCCTCCACTTT	CASSAPGQGNSPLHF
-	TRBJ2-1	TRBV9	-	TGTGCCAGCAGCATTGAGGACAATGAGCAGTTCTTC	CASSIEDNEQFF
-	TRBJ2-3	TRBV19	few	TGTGCCAGTAGTATAGATCTTGGACAGAGAAGCACAGATACGCAGTATTTT	CASSIDLGQRSTDTQYF
TRBD1	TRBJ2-3	TRBV27	-	TGTGCCAGCAGTTTAAAGGACAGGGGGGCAGATACGCAGTATTTT	CASSLKDRGADTQYF
-	TRBJ1-1	TRBV7-3	-	TGTGCCAGCAGCTTAATTCCGGGGGGCGCGGACACTGAAGCTTTCTTT	CASSLIPGGADTEAFF
TRBD1	TRBJ1-2	TRBV28	-	TGTGCCAGCAGCACCACCCCCGACAGGGTTCGGCGGGGCTACACCTTC	CASSTTPDRVRRGYTF